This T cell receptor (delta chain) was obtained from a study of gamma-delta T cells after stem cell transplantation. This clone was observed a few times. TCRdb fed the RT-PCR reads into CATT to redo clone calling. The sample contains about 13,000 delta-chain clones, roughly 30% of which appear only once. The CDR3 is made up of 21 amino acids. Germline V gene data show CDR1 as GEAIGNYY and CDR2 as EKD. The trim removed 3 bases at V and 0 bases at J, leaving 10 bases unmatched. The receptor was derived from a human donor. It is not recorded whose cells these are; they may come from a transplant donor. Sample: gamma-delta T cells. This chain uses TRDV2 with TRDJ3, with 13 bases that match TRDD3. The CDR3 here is CACDYLLGDTVYSWDTRQMFF. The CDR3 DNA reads TGTGCCTGTGACTATTTACTGGGGGATACGGTGTACTCCTGGGACACCCGACAGATGTTTTTC.